What follows are 22 T cell receptor beta chains derived from one specimen sequenced in a study of OX40 agonist ivuxolimab in advanced cancers. Here immunoSEQ multiplex PCR was the method, and the copy in TCRdb shows in-frame clones only, minus some. This table has 60,000 to 80,000 clones, more than 65% appearing once. Sequenced material: CD4+ or CD8+ T cells sorted from blood, taken in a trial of the OX40 agonist ivuxolimab. These receptors were obtained from an adult with an advanced solid tumor such as melanoma, head and neck, liver or kidney cancer.

The chain is built from TRBV11-2 and TRBJ2-7, with 13 bases aligning to TRBD2. Germline values: CDR1 SGHAT, CDR2 FQNNGV. The ends lost 5 bases at V and 2 bases at J; junction bases unmatched: 6. This CDR3 spans 16 amino acids. CDR3 in amino acids: CASSTRGLAGTYEQYF. In nucleotides, the CDR3 is TGTGCCAGCAGCACCCGGGGACTAGCGGGGACCTACGAGCAGTACTTC.

This clone was counted only a few times. The CDR3 DNA is TGTGCCAGCAGCCCTGGGCTGGGTGGTCGCTACACCTTC. Residues: CASSPGLGGRYTF. The V gene is TRBV2, the J gene TRBJ1-2; D gene ambiguous. V was trimmed by 6 bases and J by 9 bases, leaving 17 bases between them. The CDR3 spans 13 residues. CDR1 and CDR2 (germline): SNHLY, FYNNEI.

The chain uses TRBV14 and TRBJ2-3; possible D gene TRBD1, 5 bases. This CDR3 region has 13 residues. CDR1 and CDR2 from the germline V gene are SGHDN and FVKESK. Trimming pared 5 bases from V and 6 bases from J, leaving 12 bases between. For the CDR3, the DNA is TGTGCCAGCAGCAGGGGTCTGGACGATACGCAGTATTTT. It yields the protein CASSRGLDDTQYF.

As to this clone: It differs at one base from a far larger clone, so likely a read error. In the same sample, other DNA sequences code for this CDR3. The chain recombines TRBV7-2 with TRBJ2-7; D uncertain. The CDR3 contains 11 residues. V gave up 4 bases and J gave up 3 bases, with 4 bases separating them. Germline lookup yields CDR1 SGHTA and CDR2 FQGNSA. The CDR3 DNA sequence: TGTGCCAGCAGCTCATACTACGAGCAGTACTTC. It encodes CASSSYYEQYF. The variable domain in full, completed from reference TRBV7-2 and TRBJ2-7, reads GAGVSQSPSNKVTEKGKDVELRCDPISGHTALYWYRQSLGQGLEFLIYFQGNSAPDKSGLPSDRFSAERTGGSVSTLTIQRTQQEDSAVYLCASSSYYEQYFGPGTRLTVT.

This chain links TRBV19 with TRBJ2-6; no definite D call. Trimming left V 0 bases short and J 0 bases short, with 9 bases between. The CDR3 covers 17 residues. CDR1 LNHDA and CDR2 SQIVND come from the germline V gene (reference sequence). CDR3 sequence: CASSIDQSDSGANVLTF. DNA for the CDR3: TGTGCCAGTAGTATAGACCAGTCCGACTCTGGGGCCAACGTCCTGACTTTC.

V is TRBV7-8 and J is TRBJ2-7; TRBD1 might be the D (6 bases). Per the germline V gene, CDR1 is SGHVS and CDR2 is FQNEAQ. The CDR3 loop spans 14 amino acids. V lost 5 bases, J lost 4 bases, and 15 bases lay in between. CDR3 sequence (DNA): TGTGCCAGCAGCCAGGGGCTAGTATCATACGAGCAGTACTTC. It yields the protein CASSQGLVSYEQYF.

V and J are TRBV15 and TRBJ2-5, with D possibly TRBD1 on 6 matching bases. The J call may be wrong; the DNA end is better matched by TRBJ2-7. The CDR3 spans 14 residues. Looked up from germline, CDR1 is LNHNV and CDR2 is YYDKDF (reference sequence). The CDR3 bases are TGTGCCACCAGCAGAGACAGGGGAGTATACGAGCAGTACTTC. This encodes CATSRDRGVYEQYF.

The rearrangement uses TRBV28 and TRBJ2-1, with TRBD1 identical over 8 bases. Per germline, CDR1 MDHEN and CDR2 SYDVKM. The CDR3 is 16 amino acids. The trim removed 2 bases at V and 7 bases at J, leaving 10 bases unmatched. CDR3 bases: TGTGCCAGCAGTTTACTGACAGGGGAGGTTAGGAATGAGCAGTTCTTC. Translating it yields CASSLLTGEVRNEQFF.

V usage is TRBV5-1 and J usage is TRBJ2-2; TRBD2 matches 8 bases. This CDR3 is 16 amino acids long. V lost 0 bases, J lost 5 bases, and 6 bases stayed unmatched. CDR1 is SGHRS, CDR2 YFSETQ, per germline. The CDR3 nucleotides read TGCGCCAGCAGCTTGGTAGCGGGGACGAGGACCGGGGAGCTGTTTTTT. Its translation: CASSLVAGTRTGELFF.

The chain links TRBV11-2 to TRBJ2-2; D call uncertain. This CDR3 has 14 residues. V lost 0 bases and J lost 3, with 5 bases in between. Germline V gene data show CDR1 as SGHAT and CDR2 as FQNNGV. The CDR3 protein is CASSLDKDTGELFF. CDR3 nucleotides: TGTGCCAGCAGCTTAGATAAGGACACCGGGGAGCTGTTTTTT.

This chain links TRBV7-2 with TRBJ2-2; D is perhaps TRBD2 (5 bases). Germline values: CDR1 SGHTA, CDR2 FQGNSA. The CDR3 runs 13 residues. Trimming took 5 bases from V and 10 from J, leaving 14 bases between them. The CDR3 DNA follows: TGTGCCAGCAGCACACGGAGCGGTGCGGAGCTGTTTTTT. The encoded protein is CASSTRSGAELFF. Full variable domain (missing parts from reference TRBV7-2 and TRBJ2-2): GAGVSQSPSNKVTEKGKDVELRCDPISGHTALYWYRQSLGQGLEFLIYFQGNSAPDKSGLPSDRFSAERTGGSVSTLTIQRTQQEDSAVYLCASSTRSGAELFFGEGSRLTVL.

The chain is built from TRBV7-6 and TRBJ2-5; perhaps TRBD1 as D (6 bases). Trimming took off 1 base at V and 2 bases at J, with 8 bases between the two ends. The CDR3 runs 14 residues. Germline-derived CDR1 and CDR2 are SGHVS and FNYEAQ. The CDR3 DNA sequence: TGTGCCAGCAGCTTAGGGACAGAACAAGAGACCCAGTACTTC. It specifies CASSLGTEQETQYF.

The chain has TRBV27 and TRBJ2-1; the D is unclear. The V end was cut by 2 bases, the J end by 3 bases, with 11 bases between. The germline V gene has CDR1 MNHEY and CDR2 SMNVEV (reference sequence). The CDR3 runs to 15 residues. CDR3 sequence: CASSLSSPGYNEQFF. Written as DNA, the CDR3 is TGTGCCAGCAGTTTAAGTTCTCCGGGCTACAATGAGCAGTTCTTC.

The chain uses TRBV5-5 and TRBJ2-5, with D possibly being TRBD2 (5 bases). Trimming took 7 bases from V and 5 from J, leaving 21 bases between them. This CDR3 comprises 15 residues. CDR1 is SGHKS and CDR2 is YYEKEE in the germline V gene (reference sequence). The CDR3 sequence is CASRRSGFGEETQYF. The CDR3 nucleotides read TGTGCCAGCCGGAGGTCTGGATTTGGAGAGGAGACCCAGTACTTC.

The rearrangement joins TRBV5-1 to TRBJ2-7; D unclear. The CDR3 has 14 residues. Germline V CDR1 and CDR2: SGHRS, YFSETQ. The V gene lost 6 bases and the J gene lost 4 bases, with 17 bases spanning the gap. CDR3 coding DNA: TGCGCCAGCACCCTATCCGGAACGAGTTACGAGCAGTACTTC. Amino acids: CASTLSGTSYEQYF.

The J gene is TRBJ2-7, the V gene TRBV15; 11 positions match TRBD1. The V gene end was trimmed by 0 bases and the J gene end by 4 bases; junction bases not matched to a gene: 14. The CDR3 covers 19 residues. CDR1 and CDR2 from the germline V gene are LNHNV and YYDKDF (reference sequence). The CDR3 is CATSRDEDRGLLRPYEQYF. CDR3 nucleotide sequence: TGTGCCACCAGCAGAGATGAGGACAGGGGGCTATTACGTCCTTACGAGCAGTACTTC.

The rearrangement links TRBV7-8 to TRBJ2-1; D not certain. CDR3 length equals 16 residues. Deletions cut 3 bases from V and 8 bases from J, with 20 bases between. CDR1 and CDR2 from the germline V gene are SGHVS and FQNEAQ. The CDR3 reads CASSLHRVQPLDEQFF. The CDR3 nucleotides are TGTGCCAGCAGCTTGCACCGGGTTCAGCCACTCGATGAGCAGTTCTTC. The full variable domain, its missing parts supplied by reference TRBV7-8 and TRBJ2-1, is GAGVSQSPRYKVAKRGQDVALRCDPISGHVSLFWYQQALGQGPEFLTYFQNEAQLDKSGLPSDRFFAERPEGSVSTLKIQRTQQEDSAVYLCASSLHRVQPLDEQFFGPGTRLTVL.

The chain couples TRBV18 to TRBJ1-2, with D perhaps matching TRBD1 (5 bases). V was shortened by 3 bases and J by 0 bases, with 11 bases between the two germline ends. CDR3 length equals 15 residues. Germline CDR1 KGHSH, CDR2 LQKENI. The CDR3 spells CASSPGLTANYGYTF. CDR3 bases: TGTGCCAGCTCACCGGGACTGACAGCTAACTATGGCTACACCTTC.

This chain connects TRBV28 to TRBJ2-7; 8 nucleotides align to TRBD2. The CDR3 totals 17 residues. J lost 5 bases, V lost 5 bases, and 17 bases had no gene match. Germline V lookup: CDR1 MDHEN, CDR2 SYDVKM. CDR3: CASSPVTLTSVHNEQYF. The CDR3 nucleotides are TGTGCCAGCAGTCCCGTGACCCTGACTAGCGTTCACAACGAGCAGTACTTC. Drawing the rest from reference TRBV28 and TRBJ2-7, the complete variable domain is DVKVTQSSRYLVKRTGEKVFLECVQDMDHENMFWYRQDPGLGLRLIYFSYDVKMKEKGDIPEGYSVSREKKERFSLILESASTNQTSMYLCASSPVTLTSVHNEQYFGPGTRLTVT.

This clone was detected a few times. This CDR3 is CASSFPGQGAYGYTF. CDR3 DNA: TGTGCCAGCAGTTTCCCCGGACAGGGGGCCTATGGCTACACCTTC. The chain employs TRBV28 and TRBJ1-2; 11 nucleotides match TRBD1. The trim removed 3 bases at V and 4 bases at J, leaving 4 bases unmatched. This CDR3 is 15 amino acids long. CDR1 MDHEN and CDR2 SYDVKM come from the germline V gene.

This rearrangement joins TRBV4-3 to TRBJ1-3; D gene uncertain. CDR3 length equals 17 residues. CDR1 is LGHNA and CDR2 is YSLEER in the germline V gene. With 1 base removed from V and 0 bases from J, the gap between germline ends came to 13 bases. CDR3 residues: CASSQGLPRSSGNTIYF. CDR3 nucleotide sequence: TGCGCCAGCAGCCAAGGACTGCCCAGAAGCTCTGGAAACACCATATATTTT.

The genes are TRBV23-1 and TRBJ1-5; D perhaps matches TRBD1 (5 bases). TRBV23-1 is given ORF status, its function remaining uncertain. V was cut by 7 bases and J by 2 bases, with 12 bases left in between. CDR3 size: 14 residues. The CDR3, as DNA: TGCGCCAGCAACAACGGGGGTTGCAATCAGCCCCAGCATTTT. This encodes CASNNGGCNQPQHF.